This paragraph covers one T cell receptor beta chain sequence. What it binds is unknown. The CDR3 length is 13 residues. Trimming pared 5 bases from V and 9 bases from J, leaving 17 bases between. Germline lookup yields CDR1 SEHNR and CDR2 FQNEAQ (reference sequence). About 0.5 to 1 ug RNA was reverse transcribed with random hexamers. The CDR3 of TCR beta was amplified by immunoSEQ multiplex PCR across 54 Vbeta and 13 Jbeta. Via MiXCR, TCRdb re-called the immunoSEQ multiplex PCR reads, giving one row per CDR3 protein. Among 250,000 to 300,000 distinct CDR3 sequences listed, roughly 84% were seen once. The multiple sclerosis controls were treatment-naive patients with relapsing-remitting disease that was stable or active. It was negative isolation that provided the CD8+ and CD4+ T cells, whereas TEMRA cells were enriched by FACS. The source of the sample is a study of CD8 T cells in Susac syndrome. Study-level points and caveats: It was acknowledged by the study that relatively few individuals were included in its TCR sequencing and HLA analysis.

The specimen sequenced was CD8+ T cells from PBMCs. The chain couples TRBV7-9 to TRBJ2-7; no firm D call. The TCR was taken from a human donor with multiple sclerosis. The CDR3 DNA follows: TGTGCCAGCAGCCGCGATCGCTACGATGGGCAGTACTTC. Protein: CASSRDRYDGQYF.